This T cell receptor beta chain is drawn from a study of cytomegalovirus exposure and HLA in healthy donors. The assay was immunoSEQ multiplex PCR, and TCRdb's table has in-frame clones only and misses some. The sample yields approximately 210,000 clones, around nine tenths seen once. Sequencing was performed on PBMCs. This clonotype was obtained from a woman aged 18-30 years in good health and CMV-seronegative.

Here the CDR3 DNA reads TGTGCCAGCAGCCCTCTTGGTCAGGTCGGCTACAATGAGCAGTTCTTC. It yields the protein CASSPLGQVGYNEQFF. The chain couples TRBV7-3 to TRBJ2-1; D remains unclear. Per the germline V gene, CDR1 is SGHTA and CDR2 is FQGTGA. Deletions cut 5 bases from V and 3 bases from J, with 17 bases between. The CDR3 sequence is 16 residues long.